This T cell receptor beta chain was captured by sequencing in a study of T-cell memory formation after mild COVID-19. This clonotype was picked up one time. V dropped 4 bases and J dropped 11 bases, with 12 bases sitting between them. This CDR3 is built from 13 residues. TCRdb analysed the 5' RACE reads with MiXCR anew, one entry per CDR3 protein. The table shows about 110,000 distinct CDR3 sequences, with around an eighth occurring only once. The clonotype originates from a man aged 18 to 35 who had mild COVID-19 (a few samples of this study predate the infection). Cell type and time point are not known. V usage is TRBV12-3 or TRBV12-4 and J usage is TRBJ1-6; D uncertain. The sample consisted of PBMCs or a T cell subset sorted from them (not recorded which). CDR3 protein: CASSYSVDAPLHF. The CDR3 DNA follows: TGTGCCAGCAGTTATAGCGTGGACGCACCCCTCCACTTT.